This T cell receptor beta chain derives from a study of regulatory T cells in long-lasting Graves disease. Study findings and constraints: Sharing of public clonotypes was greater in persistent patients (2,741) than in new patients (around 1,000).

There are many counts of this clonotype. Its antigen is unknown. The CDR3 loop spans 15 amino acids. The V gene lost 2 bases and the J gene lost 3 bases, with 11 bases spanning the gap. Germline V gene sequence: CDR1 SGHAT, CDR2 FQNNGV. For TCR beta, libraries came from iRepertoire HTBI primers and Arm-PCR of CDR3 regions. MiXCR, run by TCRdb on the multiplex PCR reads, gives a single entry per CDR3 protein. Here the sample spans almost 450,000 distinct CDR3 sequences, about 17% being singletons. Time point here: newly diagnosed GD, antithyroid drugs for less than 3 months. TCR sequences were obtained from RNA taken from PBMCs. The same data also contributed to another study, on T cells in Graves' hyperthyroidism and ophthalmopathy.

This receptor was taken from a woman in her 30s with Graves disease. This sequence joins TRBV11-2 and TRBJ2-1; D gene uncertain. The source material was peripheral blood mononuclear cells (PBMCs), sampled at new diagnosis, from a patient treated with antithyroid drugs. The CDR3 region is CASSLPLSVYNEQFF. Here the CDR3 DNA reads TGTGCCAGCAGCTTACCCCTCTCGGTCTACAATGAGCAGTTCTTC. The full variable domain, with the rest looked up from reference TRBV11-2 and TRBJ2-1, is EAGVAQSPRYKIIEKRQSVAFWCNPISGHATLYWYQQILGQGPKLLIQFQNNGVVDDSQLPKDRFSAERLKGVDSTLKIQPAKLEDSAVYLCASSLPLSVYNEQFFGPGTRLTVL.